This T cell receptor beta chain was sequenced during a study of OX40 agonist ivuxolimab in advanced cancers. General study findings and limits: At 0.1 to 3.0 mg/kg and by week 6, CD4+ and CD8+ T cells in the blood had expanded clonally. Expanded clones tended on average to be more numerous among CD8+ T cells than CD4+.

Method: immunoSEQ multiplex PCR; TCRdb's copy keeps in-frame clones and lacks some. The table shows about 70,000 clones, with roughly 89% occurring only once. The sample holds one count of this clone. What it binds is not known. Trimming cost V 0 bases and J 1 base, with 10 bases left between them. The CDR3 spans 15 residues. Germline CDR1 reads SGHRS; CDR2 reads YFSETQ. Sequencing was performed on CD4+ or CD8+ T cells sorted from blood, taken in a trial of the OX40 agonist ivuxolimab. The gene calls are TRBV5-1 and TRBJ2-5; a weak D match, TRBD1 (6 bases). The source is an adult with an advanced solid tumor such as melanoma, head and neck, liver or kidney cancer. CDR3 amino acids: CASSLDTGFQETQYF. For the CDR3, the DNA is TGCGCCAGCAGCTTGGACACAGGGTTCCAAGAGACCCAGTACTTC.